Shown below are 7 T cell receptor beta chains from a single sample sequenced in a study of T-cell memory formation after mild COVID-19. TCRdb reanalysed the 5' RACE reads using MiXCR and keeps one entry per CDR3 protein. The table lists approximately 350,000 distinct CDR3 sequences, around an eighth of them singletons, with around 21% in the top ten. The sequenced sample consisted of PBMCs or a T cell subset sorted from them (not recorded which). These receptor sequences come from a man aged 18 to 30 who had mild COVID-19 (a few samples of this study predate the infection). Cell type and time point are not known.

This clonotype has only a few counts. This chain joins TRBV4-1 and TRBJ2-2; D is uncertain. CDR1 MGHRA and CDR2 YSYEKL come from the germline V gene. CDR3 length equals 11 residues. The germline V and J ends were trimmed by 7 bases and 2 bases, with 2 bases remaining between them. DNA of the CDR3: TGCGCCAGCACCAACACCGGGGAGCTGTTTTTT. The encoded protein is CASTNTGELFF.

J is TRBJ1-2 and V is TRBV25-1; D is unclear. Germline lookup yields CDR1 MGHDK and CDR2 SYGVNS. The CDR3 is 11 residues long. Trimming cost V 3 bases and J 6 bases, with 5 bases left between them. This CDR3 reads CASSDLDGYTF. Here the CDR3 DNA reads TGTGCCAGCAGTGATTTAGATGGCTACACCTTC.

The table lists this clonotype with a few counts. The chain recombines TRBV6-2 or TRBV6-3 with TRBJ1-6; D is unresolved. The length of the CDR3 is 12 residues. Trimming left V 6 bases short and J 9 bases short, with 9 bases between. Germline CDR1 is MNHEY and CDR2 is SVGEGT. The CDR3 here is CASRLPASPLHF. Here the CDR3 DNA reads TGTGCCAGCAGACTACCCGCTTCACCCCTCCACTTT.

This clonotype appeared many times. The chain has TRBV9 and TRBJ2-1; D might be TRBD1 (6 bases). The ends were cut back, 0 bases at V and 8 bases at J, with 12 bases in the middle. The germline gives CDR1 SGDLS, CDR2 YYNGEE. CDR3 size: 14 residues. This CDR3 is CASSVARGFHEQFF. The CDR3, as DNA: TGTGCCAGCAGCGTAGCGAGGGGGTTTCATGAGCAGTTCTTC. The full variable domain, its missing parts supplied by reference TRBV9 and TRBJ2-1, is DSGVTQTPKHLITATGQRVTLRCSPRSGDLSVYWYQQSLDQGLQFLIQYYNGEERAKGNILERFSAQQFPDLHSELNLSSLELGDSALYFCASSVARGFHEQFFGPGTRLTVL.

The CDR3 loop reads CASSALERQGEAFF. The DNA of the CDR3 is TGCGCCAGCAGCGCCCTAGAAAGGCAGGGAGAAGCTTTCTTT. This chain uses TRBV5-1 with TRBJ1-1; perhaps TRBD1 as D (5 bases). CDR3 length equals 14 residues. Trimming cost V 4 bases and J 8 bases, with 18 bases left between them. Germline CDR1 is SGHRS and CDR2 is YFSETQ.

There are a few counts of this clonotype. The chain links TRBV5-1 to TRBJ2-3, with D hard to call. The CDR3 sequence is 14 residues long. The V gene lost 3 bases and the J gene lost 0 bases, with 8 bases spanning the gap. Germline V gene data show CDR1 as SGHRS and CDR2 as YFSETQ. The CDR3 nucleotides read TGCGCCAGCAGCTCGAGACTTAGCACAGATACGCAGTATTTT. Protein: CASSSRLSTDTQYF.

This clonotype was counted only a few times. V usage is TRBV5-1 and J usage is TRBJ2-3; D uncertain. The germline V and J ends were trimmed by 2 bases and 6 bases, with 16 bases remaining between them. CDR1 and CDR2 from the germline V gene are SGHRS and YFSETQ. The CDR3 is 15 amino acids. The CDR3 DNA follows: TGCGCCAGCAGCTTCGAGGACCGTTGGGTTGATACGCAGTATTTT. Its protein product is CASSFEDRWVDTQYF.